This T cell receptor beta chain was retrieved from a study of T cell responses to AZD1222 COVID-19 vaccine. The repertoire was sequenced with immunoSEQ multiplex PCR; TCRdb's copy has only in-frame clones and lacks some. The sample holds 120,000 to 150,000 clones, approximately 90% seen once. The analysis combined second doses at about 4 or about 12 weeks. V shed 4 bases and J shed 3 bases, with 13 bases lying between them. Germline CDR1 reads SGDLS; CDR2 reads YYNGEE. This CDR3 has 15 amino acids. Material: peripheral blood, obtained 28 days after the second AZD1222 dose. This rearrangement joins TRBV9 to TRBJ1-4, with D possibly TRBD1 on 5 matching bases. This TCR derives from an adult who received the AZD1222 COVID-19 vaccine. The CDR3 DNA follows: TGTGCCAGCAGCCCCTGGGGGGGGTCTAATGAAAAACTGTTTTTT. This encodes CASSPWGGSNEKLFF. Supplemented by reference TRBV9 and TRBJ1-4, the full variable domain reads DSGVTQTPKHLITATGQRVTLRCSPRSGDLSVYWYQQSLDQGLQFLIQYYNGEERAKGNILERFSAQQFPDLHSELNLSSLELGDSALYFCASSPWGGSNEKLFFGSGTQLSVL.